This is a list of T cell receptor beta chains from one sample in a study of T cell repertoires in cytomegalovirus infection. MiXCR was run by TCRdb on the reads, yielding one entry per CDR3 protein. The sample yields around 770,000 distinct CDR3 sequences, 25% to 30% seen once. Antigens of these TCRs are unknown. Source: cultured CD8+ T cells from PBMCs, taken from culture after CMV antigen stimulation. All receptors come from a human donor in good health (CMV status not recorded). Some clones in this sample may be carry-over from other donors' samples. Each CDR3 is given without its conserved first and last residue. Fields, in order: V gene, J gene, CDR3 protein.

TRBV6-5	TRBJ2-1	ASRPSGGPNEQF
TRBV27	TRBJ1-1	ASRPTGGFTEAF
TRBV27	TRBJ2-7	ASSLLSGRYEQY
TRBV10-3	TRBJ2-6	ATRVGGNSGANVLT
TRBV6-6	TRBJ1-2	ASSPHGGGYT
TRBV12-3/TRBV12-4	TRBJ2-1	ASRLIPGQGTVEQF
TRBV12-3/TRBV12-4	TRBJ2-7	ASSLGGGVHEQY
TRBV4-3	TRBJ2-7	ASSQVRTGVYEQY
TRBV12-3/TRBV12-4	TRBJ1-5	ASSGGQVWSNQPQH
TRBV7-6	TRBJ1-5	ASSPLGAYQPQH
TRBV6-4	TRBJ1-1	ASSDSWQGAKAF
TRBV10-3	TRBJ2-5	AISEVTSGVRGQY
TRBV6-5	TRBJ2-1	ASCLRGSYYNEQF
TRBV2	TRBJ1-2	ASSGQGGANYGYT
TRBV4-1	TRBJ2-2	ASSQGWGQSNTGELF
TRBV12-3/TRBV12-4	TRBJ2-1	ASRASGDEQF
TRBV12-5	TRBJ1-2	ASGFDLEQYGYT
TRBV4-3	TRBJ1-6	ASSQEPDPGSPLH
TRBV19	TRBJ2-1	ASSVVTGPYNEQF
TRBV4-3	TRBJ2-3	ASSQDSAGANTDTQY
TRBV4-3	TRBJ1-1	ASSQNRVDTEAF
TRBV7-3	TRBJ1-1	ASSLSPPTTEAF
TRBV7-2	TRBJ2-3	ASSHSSGGARDTQY
TRBV24-1	TRBJ2-2	ATSDNLYTGELF
TRBV6-2/TRBV6-3	TRBJ1-2	ASSYGGYGYT
TRBV7-9	TRBJ2-7	ASSPGLAGALSYEQY
TRBV6-1	TRBJ2-1	ASSRDRYPHLGNEQF
TRBV19	TRBJ1-4	ASSTEGGTNEKLF
TRBV7-4	TRBJ1-3	ASSLVGSGSGNTIY
TRBV4-3	TRBJ2-1	ASSQQRVAGGGEQF
TRBV7-6	TRBJ2-1	ASKLSSAGAPGNEQF
TRBV7-9	TRBJ1-4	ASSASRGGKLF
TRBV12-3/TRBV12-4	TRBJ2-2	ASSPPSSGGEPGELF
TRBV7-9	TRBJ1-1	ASSPAGVAF
TRBV7-8	TRBJ1-1	ASSLRADRPEAF
TRBV27	TRBJ1-2	ASSPGGAANYGYT
TRBV5-3	TRBJ1-2	ASSPGDTPSNYGYT